This TCR beta chain was obtained from a study of cytomegalovirus exposure and HLA in healthy donors. V dropped 5 bases and J dropped 5 bases, with 5 bases sitting between them. The length of the CDR3 is 11 residues. Per germline, CDR1 ENHRY and CDR2 SYGVKD. PCR amplification relied on 60 Vbeta primers (plus 13 Jbeta primers). Measured with immunoSEQ multiplex PCR; TCRdb has only the in-frame clones, and not every one. The table includes 120,000 or so clones, under 90% detected once. Note on this clone: Its target is not known.

Findings and caveats of the study: With later analysis, a missense DCLRE1C variant became linked to TCR beta V- and J-gene trimming. Rates of TCR association differed by HLA locus in a later analysis, with DRB1 highest and HLA-C lowest.

Specimen: PBMCs. J is TRBJ2-3 and V is TRBV10-3, with D unresolved. The source of this sequence is a middle-aged woman in good health and CMV-seronegative. CDR3 in amino acids: CAISREDTQYF. In DNA, the CDR3 is TGTGCCATCAGTCGCGAAGATACGCAGTATTTT.